The clone carrying this TCR beta chain has at least ten counts. Its antigen is unidentified. Naive CD4+ cells had CD25+ Tregs removed. Constant-region reverse primers amplified full-length variable regions, followed by semi-nested Nested Universal Primer A PCR. MiXCR, run by TCRdb on the 5' RACE reads, gives a single entry per CDR3 protein. This table holds approximately 37,000 distinct CDR3 sequences, approximately 17% found once. Study-wide results and limits: Tumor Treg TCRs overlapped most with tumor naive CD4+ cells.

This CDR3 contains 16 residues. Trimming cost V 5 bases and J 8 bases, with 21 bases left between them. CDR1 and CDR2 from the germline V gene are SGHVS and FNYEAQ. This sequence was found in a female donor with breast cancer. The chain recombines TRBV7-6 with TRBJ2-2; no definite D call. Material for sequencing was naive CD4+ T cells sorted from a lymph node. The sample's subset: naive CD4+ T cells, CD4+CD45RA+CD25-. CDR3 DNA sequence: TGTGCCAGCAGCCCCCACGGGCAAACCCTCAAAGGGGAGCTGTTTTTT. Its protein is CASSPHGQTLKGELFF. Variable domain in full (rest from reference TRBV7-6 and TRBJ2-2): GAGVSQSPRYKVTKRGQDVALRCDPISGHVSLYWYRQALGQGPEFLTYFNYEAQQDKSGLPNDRFSAERPEGSISTLTIQRTEQRDSAMYRCASSPHGQTLKGELFFGEGSRLTVL.